This T cell receptor beta chain came from a study of cytomegalovirus exposure and HLA in healthy donors (dated by TCRdb to 2016 to 2017). Concerning the study at large: An earlier analysis of more than 550 of the donors reported approximately 260 Gb of sequence data and 95 million to 140 million unique TCR beta sequences obtained from approximately 180 million T cells. Because of strong linkage in the cohort, roughly five DR-DQ haplotypes were treated as single units for association and clustering. Among several hundred genotyped donors of the cohort, an average of around 250,000 unique TCR beta nucleotide sequences was sequenced per donor, of which about 20% were non-productive. Every repertoire in the discovery cohort had been generated on one and the same sequencing platform. Among the roughly 400 genotyped donors, 75% to 90% belonged to the genetic ancestry cluster associated with self-reported Caucasian donors. Rather than drawing on any new phenotypic data, the later analysis identified candidate immune exposures from TCR beta sequences and the way those sequences occurred across donors. An early release that covered fewer than 800 HLA-typed donors contained 250 to 350 gigabases of sequencing data and 75 million to 100 million unique TCR sequences. A later analysis re-analyzed previously published TCR beta repertoires from 500 to 700 donors and added high-resolution HLA genotyping to study TCR occurrence patterns. Donor age, sex, ethnicity and CMV serostatus were collected together with the repertoire data. Using immunosequencing, the study profiled T cell repertoires from about 620 subjects and related those repertoires to cytomegalovirus serostatus. To predict cytomegalovirus infection status, the study combined high-throughput TCR immunosequencing, statistical association of individual TCRs with disease status, and machine learning. The study was designed to test whether signatures of past pathogen exposure could be identified by cataloging public T cell receptors. An earlier analysis of 587 of the donors used high-throughput TCR beta sequencing to judge whether each TCR beta V gene segment behaved as functional or pseudogenic. The number of donors typed differed by locus, with roughly 629-640 for A, B, C, DRB1 and DQB1, roughly 520 for DQA1, some 570 for DPA1, and 450 to 480 for DPB1. Class I and class II HLA loci were covered by the typing at four-digit resolution. A later genetic analysis took genome-wide SNP genotypes for about 55% of the 666 donors and used that subset as a discovery cohort. A separate validation cohort of approximately 130 different subjects was used in addition to the approximately 700-subject first cohort. The paper's findings and limits, for the study overall: In a later analysis, TCR association rates were found to vary across HLA loci, with the most associated TCRs seen for DRB1 alleles and the fewest for HLA-C alleles. At a false discovery rate of 0.05, a later analysis linked roughly 17,000 TCR beta sequences to specific HLA alleles. Most CMV-associated TCR beta chains appeared to be HLA-restricted in a later analysis, and the HLA associations seemed to be driven largely by CMV exposure. For the cohort, immune exposure information was limited to CMV serostatus. Correlated functional status among segregating V segments might be attributable to linkage disequilibrium, but an unknown experimental factor could not be ruled out. In vitro tests confirmed that a few of the cytomegalovirus-associated TCR beta chains recognize cytomegalovirus antigens. In a later analysis, several top co-occurrence clusters were reported to appear linked to parvovirus B19, influenza, CMV and Epstein-Barr virus. In both the original and validation cohorts, the classifier was reported to diagnose cytomegalovirus status with high specificity and sensitivity. Because counts were too low, about 17 rarely observed V segments, including chromosome 9 orphons, were excluded from the earlier analysis of 587 of the donors. In a later genetic analysis, a missense DCLRE1C variant was associated with V-gene and J-gene trimming of TCR beta chains, and the association was replicated in an independent cohort. Across donors, most TCR sequences were observed very rarely, whereas some public TCRs were present in many individuals. When HLA alleles, especially DR and DQ, strongly co-occurred, attributing TCR associations to individual alleles was difficult. In an earlier analysis of about 540 of the donors, most TCR beta V segments were observed in productive rearrangements about 87% or about 30% of the time, broadly matching IMGT annotations. A further reported finding was that TCR beta sequences accurately predicted the HLA-A and HLA-B alleles for most subjects in the first cohort. The 87-base-pair reads could not distinguish some IMGT-functional V segments, including TRBV6-2 and TRBV6-3, so those segments were excluded. The cohort was sequenced for TCR beta chains only, and without alpha or paired-chain data the features that could be detected were limited. The authors suggested that the approach could potentially be generalized to other disease states and immunological phenotypes. The study listed over 150 TCR beta chains as associated with cytomegalovirus. Because HLA typing was missing for some donors at each locus, association tests included only the typed subset. Roughly uniform sequencing depth across donors was assumed in presence/absence analyses, although this assumption may not hold. According to a later genetic analysis, donors in an Asian-associated ancestry cluster had fewer N-insertions in productive TCRs than the approximately 690-donor mean. A cluster of highly shared sequence variants was judged likely to be a technical artifact of the sequencing pipeline. A later analysis found that HLA-associated TCR beta chains were more clonally expanded and had lower generation probabilities than equally common non-associated chains.

The CDR3 starts with the cysteine, ends with the phenylalanine, and has 14 residues. Of the read, only the CDR3 DNA is kept; its 42 bases are in frame from base 1. The V end loses 4 bases and the J end loses 0 bases, and a stretch of 9 bases separates them. CDR1 and CDR2 are drawn from the germline V gene: MNHNS, SASEGT. The cohort consisted of 600 to 700 healthy bone marrow donors. At the time of sampling, all cohort members were nominally healthy, though unrecorded immune exposures were likely present. The donor tested CMV seronegative, placing the donor among the 350 or so seronegative members of the cohort. Every donor gave a peripheral blood sample, and the peripheral blood mononuclear cells from that sample were used for TCR beta sequencing. The Qiagen DNeasy Blood Extraction Kit was used to extract genomic DNA from the blood cell samples. Worth noting for this clone: The specificity of this receptor is unknown. Within one base of it there is no much larger clone, and no base qualities were kept.

Preparation of the library involved the immunoSEQ multiplex PCR assay. A mixture of 60 forward primers for TCR Vbeta segments and 13 reverse primers for TCR Jbeta segments was used in the multiplex PCR. Amplification of the CDR3 region of rearranged TCR beta genes was performed with a multiplex PCR assay on genomic DNA. On the Illumina HiSeq System, the amplified TCR beta libraries were sequenced as 87-base-pair reads. Per the authors' processing: Across the 500 to 850 repertoires, a later analysis counted some 81 million unique TCR beta chains, 9.5 million to 12 million of which were shared by at least two donors. To remove PCR and sequencing errors, raw reads were error-corrected and collapsed into unique sequences using a nearest-neighbor algorithm that merged closely related sequences. V, D and J gene segments were assigned by aligning CDR3 sequences to IMGT reference sequences. For a sequence to be retained, at least a six-nucleotide match to both a V gene segment and a J gene segment was required. A rearrangement was called productive if the CDR3 had no stop codons and remained in frame with V and J, and every other rearrangement was called non-productive. Following IMGT convention, CDR3 was defined as the stretch from the second conserved V-encoded cysteine up to the conserved J-encoded phenylalanine. Sequences without an unambiguous match to a single V gene segment were excluded from the earlier analysis of over 500 of the donors. An earlier analysis of over 450 of the donors classified V segments as functional when productive rearrangements were above 56.7% and as segregating when the standard deviation between donors was above 5%. A statistical classification framework was built for diagnosing cytomegalovirus status from the catalog of TCR beta chain sequences. In a later analysis, V and J genes were assigned by comparing TCR nucleotide sequences against IMGT/GENE-DB human TR gene sequences. Using the TCRdist pipeline, a later analysis assigned CDR3 sequences along with most-parsimonious VDJ recombination scenarios. In a later analysis, every TCR beta chain was defined by the combination of its CDR3 amino acid sequence and its V-gene family, and reads without a unique V-gene family were dropped. In a later analysis, 500 to 650 highly shared, low-generation-probability nucleotide sequences were removed to address suspected cross-contamination and a sequencing artifact. A later analysis calculated a clonal expansion index for each public chain from normalized within-repertoire ranks of inferred template counts. Generation probabilities in a later analysis came from a VDJ recombination model fitted to out-of-frame rearrangements, and those results were checked against IGoR. In a later analysis, hypergeometric tests were used to score TCR-TCR, TCR-HLA and TCR-CMV co-occurrence, with a repertoire-size bias correction applied to TCR pairs. In a later analysis, false discovery rates were estimated by permuting HLA or CMV assignments 20 times. In a later analysis, co-occurring TCRs were grouped using DBSCAN, with TCRdist sequence similarity added in when clustering inside HLA-allele-positive subsets. Co-occurrence clustering excluded repertoires with fewer than 30,000 or more than 120,000 public chains, plus five with anomalous nucleotide sharing. Sourced from immuneACCESS, this table was stored by TCRdb with only in-frame sequences that have V and J called. A share of the clones is absent; for the studies checked, an unresolved V gene accounts for under half, and the remainder has no known explanation. D and trimming were read from the DNA, whereas the V and J calls and clone size are those reported in that table. A total of about 77,000 clones appear in this sample, about three quarters of them only once. Approximately 4.6% of the sample rests with the top ten.

The sample comprised PBMCs. The clonotype originates from a man aged 35-49 years in good health and CMV-seronegative. The chain links TRBV6-1 with TRBJ2-5, and TRBD1 may be the D gene, going by 6 matching bases. The base sequence is TGTGCCAGCAGTGGAGGACAGTACCAAGAGACCCAGTACTTC. This codes for CASSGGQYQETQYF.